The clone carrying this T cell receptor beta chain has only a few counts. Its antigen is as yet unknown. Profiled with immunoSEQ multiplex PCR; TCRdb holds only in-frame clones, not every one. The sample records approximately 44,000 clones, around 77% being singletons. These data come from a study of radiotherapy plus CTLA-4 blockade in lung cancer. Study in general: Approximately 18% of patients responded objectively, and 25% to 40% achieved disease control.

The CDR3 is 15 residues long. The V gene lost 6 bases and the J gene lost 2 bases, with 13 bases spanning the gap. CDR1 and CDR2 (germline): SGHTA, FQGNSA. The study, taken as a whole, reports: Blood saw expansion of tumor-derived TCR clones after radiotherapy plus ipilimumab.

This TCR was sampled from a human donor with non-small cell lung cancer who had stable disease on radiotherapy plus ipilimumab. This material consisted of peripheral blood, taken from a patient treated with radiotherapy plus ipilimumab. The chain has TRBV7-2 and TRBJ2-2, with a tentative D call TRBD1 (5 bases). The CDR3 region is CASRRDSRNTGELFF. The CDR3 DNA reads as TGTGCCAGCAGGCGCGACAGCCGAAACACCGGGGAGCTGTTTTTT. Filled out from reference TRBV7-2 and TRBJ2-2, the complete variable domain reads GAGVSQSPSNKVTEKGKDVELRCDPISGHTALYWYRQSLGQGLEFLIYFQGNSAPDKSGLPSDRFSAERTGGSVSTLTIQRTQQEDSAVYLCASRRDSRNTGELFFGEGSRLTVL.